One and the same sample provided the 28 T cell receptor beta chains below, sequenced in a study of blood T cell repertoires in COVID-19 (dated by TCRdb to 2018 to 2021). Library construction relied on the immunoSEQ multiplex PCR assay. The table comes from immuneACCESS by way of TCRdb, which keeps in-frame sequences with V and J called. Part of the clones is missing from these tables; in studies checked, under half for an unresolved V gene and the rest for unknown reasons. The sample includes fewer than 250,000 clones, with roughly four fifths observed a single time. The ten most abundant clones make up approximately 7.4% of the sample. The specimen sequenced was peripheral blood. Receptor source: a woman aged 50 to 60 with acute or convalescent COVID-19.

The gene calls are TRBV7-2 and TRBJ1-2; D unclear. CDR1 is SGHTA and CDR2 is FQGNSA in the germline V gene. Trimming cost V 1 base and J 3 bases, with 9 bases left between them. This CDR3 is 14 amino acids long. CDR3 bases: TGTGCCAGCAGCTTAGGACTGACTGACTATGGCTACACCTTC. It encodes CASSLGLTDYGYTF.

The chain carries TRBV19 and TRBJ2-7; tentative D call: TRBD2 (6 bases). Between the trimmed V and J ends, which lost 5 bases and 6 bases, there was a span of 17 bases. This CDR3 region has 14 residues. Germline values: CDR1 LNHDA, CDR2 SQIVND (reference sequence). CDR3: CASSGRDVAFEQYF. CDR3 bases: TGTGCCAGTAGTGGGCGGGACGTCGCGTTCGAGCAGTACTTC.

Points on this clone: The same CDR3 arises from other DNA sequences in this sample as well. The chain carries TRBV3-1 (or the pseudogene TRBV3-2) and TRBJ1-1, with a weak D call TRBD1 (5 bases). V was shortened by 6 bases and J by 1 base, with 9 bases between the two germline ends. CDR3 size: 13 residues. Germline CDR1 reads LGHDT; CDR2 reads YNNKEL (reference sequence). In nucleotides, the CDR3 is TGTGCCAGCAGATTAACAGGGAACACTGAAGCTTTCTTT. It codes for CASRLTGNTEAFF.

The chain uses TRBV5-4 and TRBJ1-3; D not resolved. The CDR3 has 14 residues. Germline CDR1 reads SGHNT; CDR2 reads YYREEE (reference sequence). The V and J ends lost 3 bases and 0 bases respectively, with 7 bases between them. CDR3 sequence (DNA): TGTGCCAGCAGCTCGCTCAGCTCTGGAAACACCATATATTTT. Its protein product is CASSSLSSGNTIYF.

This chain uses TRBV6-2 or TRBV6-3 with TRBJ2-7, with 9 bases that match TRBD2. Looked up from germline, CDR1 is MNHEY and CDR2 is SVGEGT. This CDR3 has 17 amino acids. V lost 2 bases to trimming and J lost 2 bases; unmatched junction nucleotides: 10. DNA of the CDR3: TGTGCCAGCAGTTACCCCCTAATCGCGGGGGGGACCTACGAGCAGTACTTC. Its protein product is CASSYPLIAGGTYEQYF.

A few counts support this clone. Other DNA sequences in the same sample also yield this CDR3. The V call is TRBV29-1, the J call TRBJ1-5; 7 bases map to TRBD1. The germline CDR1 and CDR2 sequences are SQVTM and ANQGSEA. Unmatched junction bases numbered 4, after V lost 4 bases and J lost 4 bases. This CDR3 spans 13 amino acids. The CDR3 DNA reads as TGCAGCGTTGCCACAGGGGTTAATCAGCCCCAGCATTTT. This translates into CSVATGVNQPQHF.

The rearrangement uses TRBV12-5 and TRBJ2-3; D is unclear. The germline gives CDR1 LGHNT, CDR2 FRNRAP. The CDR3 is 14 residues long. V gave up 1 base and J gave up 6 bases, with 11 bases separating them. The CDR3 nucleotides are TGTGCTAGTGGTTTGGCGTTATTCCCCGATACGCAGTATTTT. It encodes CASGLALFPDTQYF.

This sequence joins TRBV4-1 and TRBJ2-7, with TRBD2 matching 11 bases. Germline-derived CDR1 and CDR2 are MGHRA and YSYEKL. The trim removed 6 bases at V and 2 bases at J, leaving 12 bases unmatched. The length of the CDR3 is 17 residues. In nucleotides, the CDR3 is TGCGCCAGCAGTTCGCGGTGGACTAGCGGGCGGGCCTACGAGCAGTACTTC. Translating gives CASSSRWTSGRAYEQYF.

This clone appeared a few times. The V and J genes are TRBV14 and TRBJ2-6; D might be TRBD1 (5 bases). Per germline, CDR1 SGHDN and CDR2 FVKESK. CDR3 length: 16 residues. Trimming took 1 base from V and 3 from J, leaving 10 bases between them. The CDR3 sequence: CASSQGQLSGANVLTF. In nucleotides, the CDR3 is TGTGCCAGCAGCCAAGGACAGTTAAGTGGGGCCAACGTCCTGACTTTC.

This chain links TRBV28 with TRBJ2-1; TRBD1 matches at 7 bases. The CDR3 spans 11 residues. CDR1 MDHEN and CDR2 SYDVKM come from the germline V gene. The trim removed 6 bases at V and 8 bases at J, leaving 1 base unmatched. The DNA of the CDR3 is TGTGCCAGCAGCACAGGGGATGAGCAGTTCTTC. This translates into CASSTGDEQFF.

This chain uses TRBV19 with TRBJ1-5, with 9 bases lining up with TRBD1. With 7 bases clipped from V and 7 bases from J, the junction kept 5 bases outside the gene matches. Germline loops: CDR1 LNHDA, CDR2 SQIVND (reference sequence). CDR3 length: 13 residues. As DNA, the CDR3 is TGTGCCAGTAAGGACAGGGGTGTACAGCCCCAGCATTTT. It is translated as CASKDRGVQPQHF.

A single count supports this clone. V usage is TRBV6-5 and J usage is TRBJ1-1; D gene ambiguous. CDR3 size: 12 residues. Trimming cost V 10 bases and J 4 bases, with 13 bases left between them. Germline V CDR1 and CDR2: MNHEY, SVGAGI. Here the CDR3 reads CATGPSVTEAFF. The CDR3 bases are TGTGCCACCGGTCCTTCTGTCACTGAAGCTTTCTTT.

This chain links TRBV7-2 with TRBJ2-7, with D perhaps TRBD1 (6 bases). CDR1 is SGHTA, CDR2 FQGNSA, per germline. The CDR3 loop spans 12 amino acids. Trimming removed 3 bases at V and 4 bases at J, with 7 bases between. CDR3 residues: CASSFTGYEQYF. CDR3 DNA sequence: TGTGCCAGCAGCTTTACAGGGTACGAGCAGTACTTC.

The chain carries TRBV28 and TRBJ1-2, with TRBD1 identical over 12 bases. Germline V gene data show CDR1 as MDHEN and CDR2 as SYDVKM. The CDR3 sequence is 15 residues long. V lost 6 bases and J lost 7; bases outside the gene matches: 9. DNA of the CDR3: TGTGCCAGCAGACTACCGGGACAGGGGGCACTTGGCTACACCTTC. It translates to CASRLPGQGALGYTF.

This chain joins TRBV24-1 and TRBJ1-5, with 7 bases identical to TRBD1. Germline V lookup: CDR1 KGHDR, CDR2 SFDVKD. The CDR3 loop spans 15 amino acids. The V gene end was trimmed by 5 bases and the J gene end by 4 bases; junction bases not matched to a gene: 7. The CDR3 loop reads CATSASGGFNQPQHF. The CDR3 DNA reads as TGTGCCACCAGTGCGTCAGGGGGTTTTAATCAGCCCCAGCATTTT.

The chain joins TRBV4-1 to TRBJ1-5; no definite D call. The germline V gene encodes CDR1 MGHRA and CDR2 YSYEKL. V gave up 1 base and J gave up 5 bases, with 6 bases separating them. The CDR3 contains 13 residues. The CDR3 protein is CASSQGLDQPQHF. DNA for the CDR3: TGCGCCAGCAGCCAAGGGCTCGATCAGCCCCAGCATTTT.

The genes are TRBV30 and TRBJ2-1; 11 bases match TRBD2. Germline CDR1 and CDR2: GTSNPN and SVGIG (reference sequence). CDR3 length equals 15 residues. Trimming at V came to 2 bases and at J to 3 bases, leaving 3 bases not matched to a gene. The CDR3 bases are TGTGCCTGGAGTACGGGACTAGCGGTCTACAATGAGCAGTTCTTC. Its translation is CAWSTGLAVYNEQFF.

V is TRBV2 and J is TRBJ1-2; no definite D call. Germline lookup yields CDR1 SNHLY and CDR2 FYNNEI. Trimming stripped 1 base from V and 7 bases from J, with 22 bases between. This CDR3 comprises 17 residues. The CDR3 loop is CASSEEAAVSLSSGYTF. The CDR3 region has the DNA TGTGCCAGCAGTGAAGAAGCGGCAGTTTCTCTTTCTTCTGGCTACACCTTC.

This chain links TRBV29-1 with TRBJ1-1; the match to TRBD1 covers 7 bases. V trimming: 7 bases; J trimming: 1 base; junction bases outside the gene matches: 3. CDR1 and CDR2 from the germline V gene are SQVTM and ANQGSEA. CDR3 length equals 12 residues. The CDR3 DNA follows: TGCAGCGGTGACAGGGAGAACACTGAAGCTTTCTTT. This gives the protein CSGDRENTEAFF.

The CDR3 spells CSANRQTEAFF. The DNA of the CDR3 is TGCAGTGCTAACAGGCAAACTGAAGCTTTCTTT. J is TRBJ1-1 and V is TRBV20-1; D is perhaps TRBD1 (5 bases). The V gene's germline CDR1 is DFQATT and CDR2 SNEGSKA (reference sequence). The V gene lost 4 bases and the J gene lost 5 bases, with 8 bases spanning the gap. The CDR3 totals 11 residues.

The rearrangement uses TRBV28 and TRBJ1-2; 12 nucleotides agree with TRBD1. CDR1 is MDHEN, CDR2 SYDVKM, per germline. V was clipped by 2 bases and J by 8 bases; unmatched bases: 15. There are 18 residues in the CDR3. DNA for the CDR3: TGTGCCAGCAGTTTACCCTCCGGGACAGGGGGCGGGTTAGGAGGCTACACCTTC. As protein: CASSLPSGTGGGLGGYTF.

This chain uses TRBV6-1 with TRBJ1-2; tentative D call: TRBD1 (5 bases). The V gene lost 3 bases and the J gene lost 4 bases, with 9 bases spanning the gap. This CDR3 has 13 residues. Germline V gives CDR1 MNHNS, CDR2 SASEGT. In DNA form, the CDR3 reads TGTGCCAGCAGTGAGGGGGGTAGCTATGGCTACACCTTC. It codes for CASSEGGSYGYTF.

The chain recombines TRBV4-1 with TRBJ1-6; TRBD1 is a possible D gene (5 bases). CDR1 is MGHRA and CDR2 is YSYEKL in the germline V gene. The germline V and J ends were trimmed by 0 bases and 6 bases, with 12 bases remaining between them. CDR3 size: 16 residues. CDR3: CASSQDQTQVNSPLHF. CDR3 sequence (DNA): TGCGCCAGCAGCCAAGACCAGACACAGGTTAATTCACCCCTCCACTTT.

The CDR3 sequence is CASRLSLNTEAFF. The CDR3 coding sequence is TGTGCCAGCCGACTAAGCCTGAACACTGAAGCTTTCTTT. The chain links TRBV6-5 to TRBJ1-1; D uncertain. CDR1 and CDR2 from the germline V gene are MNHEY and SVGAGI. The CDR3 totals 13 residues. V was cut by 8 bases and J by 0 bases, with 10 bases left in between.

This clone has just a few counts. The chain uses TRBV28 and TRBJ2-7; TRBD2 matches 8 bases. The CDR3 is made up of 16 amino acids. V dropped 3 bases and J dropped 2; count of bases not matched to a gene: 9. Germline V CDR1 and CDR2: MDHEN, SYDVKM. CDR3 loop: CASSFGLAVLTYEQYF. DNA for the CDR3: TGTGCCAGCAGTTTCGGACTAGCAGTACTAACCTACGAGCAGTACTTC.

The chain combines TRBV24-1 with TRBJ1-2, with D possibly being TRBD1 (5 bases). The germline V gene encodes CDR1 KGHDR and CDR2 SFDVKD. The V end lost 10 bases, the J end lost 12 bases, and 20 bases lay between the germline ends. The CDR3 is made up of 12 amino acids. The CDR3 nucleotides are TGTGCCACACATTCGGGCTGGGGCCCTCACACCTTC. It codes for CATHSGWGPHTF.

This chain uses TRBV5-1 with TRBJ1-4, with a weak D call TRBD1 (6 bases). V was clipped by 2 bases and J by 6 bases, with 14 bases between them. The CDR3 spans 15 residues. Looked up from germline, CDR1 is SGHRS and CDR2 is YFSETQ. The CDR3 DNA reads TGCGCCAGCAGCTTCGGACGGGGGGGCGATGAAAAACTGTTTTTT. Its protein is CASSFGRGGDEKLFF. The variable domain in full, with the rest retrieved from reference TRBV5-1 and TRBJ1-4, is KAGVTQTPRYLIKTRGQQVTLSCSPISGHRSVSWYQQTPGQGLQFLFEYFSETQRNKGNFPGRFSGRQFSNSRSEMNVSTLELGDSALYLCASSFGRGGDEKLFFGSGTQLSVL.

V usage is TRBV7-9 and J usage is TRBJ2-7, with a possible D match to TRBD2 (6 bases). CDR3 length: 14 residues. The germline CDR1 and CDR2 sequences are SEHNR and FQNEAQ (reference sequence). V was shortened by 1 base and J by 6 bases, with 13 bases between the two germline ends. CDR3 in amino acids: CASSLGGMGGEQYF. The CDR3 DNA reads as TGTGCCAGCAGCTTAGGAGGGATGGGAGGCGAGCAGTACTTC. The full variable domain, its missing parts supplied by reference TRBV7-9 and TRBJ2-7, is DTGVSQNPRHKITKRGQNVTFRCDPISEHNRLYWYRQTLGQGPEFLTYFQNEAQLEKSRLLSDRFSAERPKGSFSTLEIQRTEQGDSAMYLCASSLGGMGGEQYFGPGTRLTVT.